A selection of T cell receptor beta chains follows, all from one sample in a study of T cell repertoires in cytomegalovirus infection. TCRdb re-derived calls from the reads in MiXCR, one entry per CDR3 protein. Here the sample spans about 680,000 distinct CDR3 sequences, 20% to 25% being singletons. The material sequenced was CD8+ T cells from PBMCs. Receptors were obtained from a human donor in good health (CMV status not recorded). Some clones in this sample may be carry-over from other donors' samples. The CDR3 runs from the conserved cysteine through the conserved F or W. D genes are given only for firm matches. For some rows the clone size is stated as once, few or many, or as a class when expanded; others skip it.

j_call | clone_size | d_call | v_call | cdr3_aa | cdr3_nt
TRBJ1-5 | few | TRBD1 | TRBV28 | CASSPTGFRQPQHF | TGTGCCAGCAGTCCGACAGGGTTTCGTCAGCCCCAGCATTTT
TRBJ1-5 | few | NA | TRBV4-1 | CASSHVRGAQPQHF | TGCGCCAGCAGCCACGTTAGGGGTGCACAGCCCCAGCATTTT
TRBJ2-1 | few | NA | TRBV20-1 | CSASGLSTGNEQFF | TGCAGTGCGTCGGGACTCTCGACCGGCAATGAGCAGTTCTTC
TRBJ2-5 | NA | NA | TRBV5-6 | CASSLAYSEETQYF | TGTGCCAGCAGCTTGGCCTACAGCGAAGAGACCCAGTACTTC
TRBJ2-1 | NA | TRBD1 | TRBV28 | CASSQSRDRVSYNEQFF | TGTGCCAGCAGCCAGTCCCGGGACAGGGTCTCCTACAATGAGCAGTTCTTC
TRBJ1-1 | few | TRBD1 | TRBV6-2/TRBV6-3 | CASSYSGTEPNTEAFF | TGTGCCAGCAGTTACTCCGGGACAGAACCGAACACTGAAGCTTTCTTT
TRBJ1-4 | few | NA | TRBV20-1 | CSASGDSSFRGEKLFF | TGCAGTGCTAGCGGTGACAGTTCTTTTAGGGGTGAAAAACTGTTTTTT
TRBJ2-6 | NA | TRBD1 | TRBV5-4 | CASSLGLGTGLRSGANVLTF | TGTGCCAGCAGCTTGGGGCTGGGGACAGGATTACGCTCTGGGGCCAACGTCCTGACTTTC
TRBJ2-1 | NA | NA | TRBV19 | CASSMGTPSYNEQFF | TGTGCCAGTAGTATGGGAACACCTTCCTACAATGAGCAGTTCTTC
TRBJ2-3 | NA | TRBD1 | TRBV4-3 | CASSQGDRPGTGDADTQYF | TGCGCCAGCAGCCAAGGGGATCGGCCGGGGACAGGGGACGCAGATACGCAGTATTTT
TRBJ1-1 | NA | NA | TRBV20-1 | CSARDRRQQNTEAFF | TGCAGTGCTAGAGATCGGAGACAGCAGAACACTGAAGCTTTCTTT
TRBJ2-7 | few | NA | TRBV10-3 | CAVRGVRDEQYF | TGTGCCGTGCGGGGAGTGCGAGACGAGCAGTACTTC
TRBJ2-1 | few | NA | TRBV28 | CASSPRVRGGSYNEQFF | TGTGCCAGCAGTCCCCGTGTGAGGGGAGGCTCCTACAATGAGCAGTTCTTC
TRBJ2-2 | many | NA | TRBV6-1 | CASQRTNTGELFF | TGTGCCAGCCAAAGAACGAACACCGGGGAGCTGTTTTTT
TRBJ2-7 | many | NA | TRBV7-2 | CASSVNTPNFEQYF | TGTGCCAGCAGCGTAAACACGCCAAACTTCGAGCAGTACTTC
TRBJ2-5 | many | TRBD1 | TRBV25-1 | CASSEGQGQETQYF | TGTGCCAGCAGTGAAGGACAGGGCCAAGAGACCCAGTACTTC
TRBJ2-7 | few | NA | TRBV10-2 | CASSRGNEQYF | TGCGCCAGCAGTCGGGGGAACGAGCAGTACTTC
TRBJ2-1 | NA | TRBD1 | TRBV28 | CASSFQDRGWDEQFF | TGTGCCAGCAGTTTTCAGGACAGGGGGTGGGATGAGCAGTTCTTC
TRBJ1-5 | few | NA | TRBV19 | CASSHPPGNFYPAQHF | TGTGCCAGTAGTCACCCCCCGGGCAACTTTTATCCGGCCCAGCATTTT
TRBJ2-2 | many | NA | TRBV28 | CASSLPYGRPTGELFF | TGTGCCAGCAGTTTACCCTACGGACGGCCCACCGGGGAGCTGTTTTTT
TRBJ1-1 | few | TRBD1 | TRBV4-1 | CASGQGDTEAFF | TGCGCCAGCGGACAGGGAGACACTGAAGCTTTCTTT
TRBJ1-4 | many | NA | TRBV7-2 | CASSLGTLEEKLFF | TGTGCCAGCAGCTTAGGGACCCTGGAAGAAAAACTGTTTTTT
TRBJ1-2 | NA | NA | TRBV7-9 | CASSLVLPDSWGYTF | TGTGCCAGCAGCTTAGTGCTGCCAGACTCGTGGGGCTACACCTTC
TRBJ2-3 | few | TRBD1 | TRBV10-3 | CAISDYGDRGITDTQYF | TGTGCCATCAGTGACTACGGGGACAGGGGAATCACAGATACGCAGTATTTT
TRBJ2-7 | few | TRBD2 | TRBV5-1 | CASSSRTSGGPGFYEQYF | TGCGCCAGCAGTTCGAGGACTAGCGGGGGGCCAGGATTCTACGAGCAGTACTTC
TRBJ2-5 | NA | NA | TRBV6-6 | CASSYSIRDRSQETQYF | TGTGCCAGCAGTTACAGTATTCGGGATAGATCCCAAGAGACCCAGTACTTC
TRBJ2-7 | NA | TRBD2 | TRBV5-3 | CASSFGLAGGKYEQYF | TGTGCCAGCAGTTTTGGACTAGCGGGGGGAAAATACGAGCAGTACTTC
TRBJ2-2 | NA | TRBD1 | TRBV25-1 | CASSGDRAGGELFF | TGTGCCAGCAGTGGGGACAGGGCCGGCGGGGAGCTGTTTTTT
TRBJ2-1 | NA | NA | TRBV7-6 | CASSSTPEQFF | TGTGCCAGCAGTTCTACCCCCGAGCAGTTCTTC
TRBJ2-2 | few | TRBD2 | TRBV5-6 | CASSLGLAIGTGELFF | TGTGCCAGCAGCTTGGGACTAGCGATTGGAACCGGGGAGCTGTTTTTT
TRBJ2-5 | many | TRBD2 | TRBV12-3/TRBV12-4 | CASSFIAGARETQYF | TGTGCCAGCAGTTTCATAGCGGGGGCACGAGAGACCCAGTACTTC
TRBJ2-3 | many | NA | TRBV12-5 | CASEGSADTQYF | TGTGCTAGTGAGGGATCTGCAGATACGCAGTATTTT
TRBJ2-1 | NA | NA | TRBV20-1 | CSASWRSYNEQFF | TGCAGTGCTAGTTGGCGGTCCTACAATGAGCAGTTCTTC
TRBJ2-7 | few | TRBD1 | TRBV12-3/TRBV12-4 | CASSSGTVSYEQYF | TGTGCCAGCAGTTCCGGGACAGTCTCCTACGAGCAGTACTTC